Following are 32 T cell receptor beta chains from one sample sequenced in a study of blood T cells in healthy people across ages. PCR was performed a second time for about 7 to 11 cycles using a sample-barcoded 5' primer and a J-beta primer mix. TCRdb recomputed calls from the 5' RACE reads with MiXCR, one row per CDR3 protein. This table holds 700,000 to 900,000 distinct CDR3 sequences, about 53% found once. Sample: blood. The receptors were gathered from a man aged 80 or over in good health.

The chain employs TRBV20-1 and TRBJ2-7; the D is unclear. Deletions cut 0 bases from V and 5 bases from J, with 5 bases between. Germline V gene data show CDR1 as DFQATT and CDR2 as SNEGSKA (reference sequence). This CDR3 is 11 amino acids long. The CDR3 DNA sequence: TGCAGTGCTAGAGAAGAGAACGAGCAGTACTTC. It codes for CSAREENEQYF.

About this clonotype itself: A much larger clone lies a single base off, so this may be a read error. V usage is TRBV10-3 and J usage is TRBJ2-6; 7 bases are a match to TRBD1. The length of the CDR3 is 16 residues. Germline V gives CDR1 ENHRY, CDR2 SYGVKD. The CDR3 bases are TGTGCCATCAGTGACAAGGGGGCGAGTGGGGCCAACGTCCCGACTTTC. Its translation is CAISDKGASGANVPTF.

On this clonotype itself: One junction end does not reproduce the germline sequence, and a read error may be involved. The chain is built from TRBV13 and TRBJ2-1; D may be TRBD1 or TRBD2 (5 bases each). CDR3 size: 12 residues. Germline CDR1 PRHDT, CDR2 FYEKMQ (reference sequence). The CDR3 nucleotides read TGTACCAGCAGCTTCTGGGGGAATGAGCAGTTCTTC. Its translation is CTSSFWGNEQFF. The full variable domain, in which reference TRBV13 and TRBJ2-1 provide the parts outside the CDR3, is AAGVIQSPRHLIKEKRETATLKCYPIPRHDTVYWYQQGPGQDPQFLISFYEKMQSDKGSIPDRFSAQQFSDYHSELNMSSLELGDSALYFCTSSFWGNEQFFGPGTRLTVL.

The gene calls are TRBV20-1 and TRBJ1-5, with D perhaps matching TRBD1 (5 bases). The CDR3 is made up of 15 amino acids. V was clipped by 3 bases and J by 2 bases, with 14 bases between them. Germline V gives CDR1 DFQATT, CDR2 SNEGSKA (reference sequence). The CDR3 coding sequence is TGCAGTGCTAGGATCGGGGGGGTAGGCAATCAGCCCCAGCATTTT. Residues: CSARIGGVGNQPQHF.

This clonotype was counted many times. The chain combines TRBV27 with TRBJ2-3, with 11 bases fitting TRBD2. This CDR3 contains 19 residues. Germline trimming cut 4 bases from V and 2 bases from J; bases unmatched to any gene: 14. The germline V gene has CDR1 MNHEY and CDR2 SMNVEV (reference sequence). The CDR3 region has the DNA TGTGCCAGCAGTTCGGGCCCCTGGGGACTAGCGGAAGACACAGATACGCAGTATTTT. This encodes CASSSGPWGLAEDTDTQYF.

This clonotype was seen a few times. The chain has TRBV29-1 and TRBJ2-5; the D call may be TRBD1 or TRBD2 (5 bases each). CDR1 and CDR2 (germline): SQVTM, ANQGSEA. V lost 6 bases to trimming and J lost 5 bases, with 13 bases between them. This CDR3 comprises 12 residues. For the CDR3, the DNA is TGCAGCGTGGGGGACCTGAGGGAGACCCAGTACTTC. Residues: CSVGDLRETQYF.

This clonotype has just a few counts. The V gene is TRBV5-1, the J gene TRBJ2-3; possibly TRBD1 for D (5 bases). Trimming left V 7 bases short and J 14 bases short, with 26 bases between. This CDR3 is built from 14 residues. CDR1 and CDR2 from the germline V gene are SGHRS and YFSETQ. The CDR3 protein is CASAPGFAHRYAYF. DNA for the CDR3: TGCGCCAGCGCTCCAGGGTTCGCGCACAGATACGCGTATTTT.

The V gene is TRBV27, the J gene TRBJ1-5, with D maybe TRBD1 (5 bases). Trimming stripped 1 base from V and 0 bases from J, with 10 bases between. CDR1 is MNHEY, CDR2 SMNVEV, per germline (reference sequence). This CDR3 is 16 amino acids long. The chain's CDR3 is CASSLLSQVSNQPQHF. DNA of the CDR3: TGTGCCAGCAGTTTATTATCACAGGTTAGCAATCAGCCCCAGCATTTT.

This clonotype was counted only a few times. This rearrangement joins TRBV20-1 to TRBJ2-1; 7 positions agree with TRBD2. CDR1 and CDR2 (germline): DFQATT, SNEGSKA (reference sequence). V trimming: 5 bases; J trimming: 8 bases; junction bases outside the gene matches: 18. The CDR3 runs to 16 residues. CDR3 bases: TGCAGTGCTCCATTTCTACTAGCGTCTAAGCCCTATGAGCAGTTCTTC. As protein: CSAPFLLASKPYEQFF.

The chain recombines TRBV5-1 with TRBJ2-2, with TRBD2 matching 11 bases. Trimming at V came to 2 bases and at J to 4 bases, leaving 4 bases not matched to a gene. CDR1 and CDR2 from the germline V gene are SGHRS and YFSETQ. The CDR3 covers 16 residues. Written as DNA, the CDR3 is TGCGCCAGCAGCTTTTATAGCGGGAGGGGCACCGGGGAGCTGTTTTTT. Its protein is CASSFYSGRGTGELFF.

The chain has TRBV7-2 and TRBJ2-1; 9 bases are a match to TRBD2. In germline, CDR1 is SGHTA, CDR2 FQGNSA. V lost 0 bases and J lost 8; bases outside the gene matches: 8. CDR3 size: 16 residues. CDR3 nucleotides: TGTGCCAGCAGCTTAGCGGGGAGCGGGAGGATATATGAGCAGTTCTTC. Protein sequence: CASSLAGSGRIYEQFF.

The J gene is TRBJ1-6, the V gene TRBV7-6; D possibly corresponds to TRBD1 (6 bases). Germline CDR1 and CDR2: SGHVS and FNYEAQ. The CDR3 covers 13 residues. V was clipped by 5 bases and J by 10 bases, with 12 bases between them. This CDR3 is CASSRDISSPLHF. The CDR3 nucleotides are TGTGCCAGCAGCCGGGACATTTCGTCACCCCTCCACTTT.

Only a few counts were recorded for this clonotype. The chain employs TRBV6-2 or TRBV6-3 and TRBJ2-5, with D perhaps TRBD1 (6 bases). Germline V lookup: CDR1 MNHEY, CDR2 SVGEGT. Trimming pared 6 bases from V and 5 bases from J, leaving 13 bases between. The CDR3 runs 13 residues. The CDR3 DNA reads TGTGCCAGCAGAGAGACAGGCGGTGAGACCCAGTACTTC. Its protein is CASRETGGETQYF.

The rearrangement links TRBV10-3 to TRBJ2-7; 9 nucleotides match TRBD1. Germline CDR1 ENHRY, CDR2 SYGVKD. Germline trimming cut 4 bases from V and 0 bases from J; bases unmatched to any gene: 4. The CDR3 runs to 15 residues. The CDR3 spells CAISGDRGSSYEQYF. The DNA of the CDR3 is TGTGCCATCAGTGGAGACAGGGGGTCCTCCTACGAGCAGTACTTC.

This clonotype was seen a handful of times. The rearrangement links TRBV12-3 or TRBV12-4 to TRBJ2-2; D not certain. The CDR3 is 13 amino acids. V dropped 4 bases and J dropped 7 bases, with 10 bases sitting between them. This chain's CDR3 is CASSSTGDGELFF. CDR3 sequence (DNA): TGTGCCAGCAGTTCTACGGGTGACGGGGAGCTGTTTTTT.

V is TRBV24-1 and J is TRBJ2-5; TRBD1 aligns across 7 bases. The CDR3 runs 14 residues. After removal of 5 bases from V and 1 base from J, the junction contained 3 bases not matched to a gene. The germline V gene encodes CDR1 KGHDR and CDR2 SFDVKD. DNA of the CDR3: TGTGCCACCAGTGTCGCAGGGGGCCAAGAGACCCAGTACTTC. Amino acids: CATSVAGGQETQYF.

The chain uses TRBV30 and TRBJ1-3, with D possibly being TRBD1 (6 bases). The germline V and J ends were trimmed by 4 bases and 0 bases, with 13 bases remaining between them. This CDR3 comprises 15 residues. Germline lookup yields CDR1 GTSNPN and CDR2 SVGIG (reference sequence). The DNA for the CDR3 is TGTGCCTGGACCTCGGGGGCGACCTCTGGAAACACCATATATTTT. This codes for CAWTSGATSGNTIYF.

The sample holds a few counts of this clonotype. The chain recombines TRBV6-5 with TRBJ2-1; 7 nucleotides align to TRBD2. The V gene end was trimmed by 3 bases and the J gene end by 10 bases; junction bases not matched to a gene: 12. The germline V gene has CDR1 MNHEY and CDR2 SVGAGI. The CDR3 sequence is 15 residues long. CDR3 in amino acids: CASSYEAGLLGEQFF. CDR3 coding DNA: TGTGCCAGCAGTTATGAAGCGGGACTCCTTGGGGAGCAGTTCTTC.

The table lists this clonotype with a count of one. The rearrangement links TRBV7-2 to TRBJ2-1, with D perhaps TRBD2 (6 bases). The germline V gene encodes CDR1 SGHTA and CDR2 FQGNSA. The CDR3 runs 16 residues. With 5 bases removed from V and 7 bases from J, the gap between germline ends came to 21 bases. The CDR3 sequence is CASSDGGRGLRNEQFF. The CDR3 DNA sequence: TGTGCCAGCAGCGACGGGGGACGGGGCCTAAGGAATGAGCAGTTCTTC.

The table lists this clonotype with a few counts. The chain carries TRBV28 and TRBJ2-3; D perhaps matches TRBD2 (5 bases). The CDR3 covers 17 residues. From germline, CDR1 is MDHEN and CDR2 SYDVKM. V was shortened by 2 bases and J by 14 bases, with 29 bases between the two germline ends. The CDR3 sequence: CASSLLVVGSRHRYAYF. The CDR3 DNA sequence: TGTGCCAGCAGTTTACTCGTGGTAGGGAGTAGGCACAGATACGCGTATTTT.

The V gene is TRBV12-3 or TRBV12-4, the J gene TRBJ2-3; D is unresolved. CDR3 length equals 13 residues. Trimming cost V 3 bases and J 4 bases, with 8 bases left between them. For the CDR3, the DNA is TGTGCCAGCAGTTTGAACCTGGCAGATACGCAGTATTTT. Its protein is CASSLNLADTQYF.

The chain couples TRBV2 to TRBJ2-1, with 10 bases lining up with TRBD2. The CDR3 runs 16 residues. From germline, CDR1 is SNHLY and CDR2 FYNNEI. The V segment lost 1 base and the J segment 9 bases; nucleotides outside the gene matches: 9. The CDR3 sequence: CASSEGGSGRAGEQFF. CDR3 bases: TGTGCCAGCAGTGAAGGGGGCAGCGGGAGGGCCGGTGAGCAGTTCTTC.

In nucleotides, the CDR3 is TGCAGTGCCCCGGGACAGAGGAACACTGAAGCTTTCTTT. The encoded protein is CSAPGQRNTEAFF. This chain links TRBV20-1 with TRBJ1-1; 7 nucleotides agree with TRBD1. The CDR3 extends over 13 amino acids. V trimming: 6 bases; J trimming: 1 base; junction bases outside the gene matches: 5. Germline CDR1 is DFQATT and CDR2 is SNEGSKA (reference sequence).

This clonotype was found a few times. The rearrangement uses TRBV7-9 and TRBJ2-7, with TRBD2 matching over 10 bases. The CDR3 extends over 17 amino acids. Trimming removed 6 bases from V and 2 bases from J; junction bases left unmatched: 13. Germline-derived CDR1 and CDR2 are SEHNR and FQNEAQ (reference sequence). In DNA form, the CDR3 reads TGTGCCAGCAGTCGGATTGGGTCTAGCGGGAGCACCTACGAGCAGTACTTC. Protein product: CASSRIGSSGSTYEQYF.

This clonotype came up once. The gene calls are TRBV2 and TRBJ2-4; TRBD2 aligns across 11 bases. Gene TRBJ2-5 matches the end of the DNA better, so the J call may be wrong. Looked up from germline, CDR1 is SNHLY and CDR2 is FYNNEI. The CDR3 spans 13 residues. The CDR3 is CASSGGASETQYF. CDR3 in DNA: TGTGCCAGTAGCGGGGGGGCCTCGGAGACCCAGTACTTC.

This rearrangement joins TRBV5-1 to TRBJ2-5, with 8 bases matching TRBD2. The CDR3 is 13 residues long. The trim removed 6 bases at V and 13 bases at J, leaving 14 bases unmatched. Germline lookup yields CDR1 SGHRS and CDR2 YFSETQ. This CDR3 is CASKLAASYERYF. In DNA form, the CDR3 reads TGCGCCAGCAAACTAGCGGCTTCCTACGAGCGGTACTTC. Looking up the rest from reference TRBV5-1 and TRBJ2-5 gives the full variable domain: KAGVTQTPRYLIKTRGQQVTLSCSPISGHRSVSWYQQTPGQGLQFLFEYFSETQRNKGNFPGRFSGRQFSNSRSEMNVSTLELGDSALYLCASKLAASYERYFGPGTRLLVL.

The chain combines TRBV27 with TRBJ2-5; no definite D call. The CDR3 has 15 residues. CDR1 and CDR2 (germline): MNHEY, SMNVEV (reference sequence). Trimming pared 2 bases from V and 2 bases from J, leaving 12 bases between. In DNA form, the CDR3 reads TGTGCCAGCAGTTTAACCGTCAGACGGCAAGAGACCCAGTACTTC. It yields the protein CASSLTVRRQETQYF.

This clonotype appeared a few times. This rearrangement joins TRBV5-6 to TRBJ2-7, with 8 bases lining up with TRBD1. The germline gives CDR1 SGHDT, CDR2 YYEEEE. The CDR3 runs to 15 residues. Germline trimming cut 4 bases from V and 4 bases from J; bases unmatched to any gene: 10. CDR3 nucleotides: TGTGCCAGCAGCCCGGTTGGGCAGGGGGCATACGAGCAGTACTTC. Translated: CASSPVGQGAYEQYF.

CDR3 nucleotides: TGTGCCACCAGTGATTTCAGGCAGAGAACAGATACGCAGTATTTT. Amino acids: CATSDFRQRTDTQYF. The rearrangement joins TRBV24-1 to TRBJ2-3; D gene unclear. CDR3 length: 15 amino acids. Trimming removed 1 base from V and 3 bases from J, with 10 bases in between. CDR1 and CDR2 from the germline V gene are KGHDR and SFDVKD.

Here the CDR3 reads CSVLGTEKLFF. In DNA, the CDR3 is TGCAGCGTTCTAGGGACTGAAAAACTGTTTTTT. V gene TRBV29-1 combines with J gene TRBJ1-4; D may be TRBD1 (5 bases). V lost 5 bases to trimming and J lost 7 bases, with 8 bases between them. The CDR3 runs to 11 residues. Germline V gene data show CDR1 as SQVTM and CDR2 as ANQGSEA.

The chain combines TRBV25-1 with TRBJ1-1; 7 nucleotides line up with TRBD1. Germline values: CDR1 MGHDK, CDR2 SYGVNS. V was pared by 7 bases and J by 3 bases, with 11 bases of the junction left unmatched. The CDR3 spans 15 residues. The CDR3 loop is CASTGRGIPDTEAFF. CDR3 bases: TGTGCCAGCACCGGCAGGGGGATTCCGGACACTGAAGCTTTCTTT.

J is TRBJ2-1 and V is TRBV27, with D perhaps matching TRBD1 (5 bases). Germline V gives CDR1 MNHEY, CDR2 SMNVEV (reference sequence). This CDR3 comprises 15 residues. V was shortened by 3 bases and J by 8 bases, with 17 bases between the two germline ends. CDR3 DNA: TGTGCCAGCAGTTTCGGTCAGGGAAAGCGCTATGAGCAGTTCTTC. This codes for CASSFGQGKRYEQFF.